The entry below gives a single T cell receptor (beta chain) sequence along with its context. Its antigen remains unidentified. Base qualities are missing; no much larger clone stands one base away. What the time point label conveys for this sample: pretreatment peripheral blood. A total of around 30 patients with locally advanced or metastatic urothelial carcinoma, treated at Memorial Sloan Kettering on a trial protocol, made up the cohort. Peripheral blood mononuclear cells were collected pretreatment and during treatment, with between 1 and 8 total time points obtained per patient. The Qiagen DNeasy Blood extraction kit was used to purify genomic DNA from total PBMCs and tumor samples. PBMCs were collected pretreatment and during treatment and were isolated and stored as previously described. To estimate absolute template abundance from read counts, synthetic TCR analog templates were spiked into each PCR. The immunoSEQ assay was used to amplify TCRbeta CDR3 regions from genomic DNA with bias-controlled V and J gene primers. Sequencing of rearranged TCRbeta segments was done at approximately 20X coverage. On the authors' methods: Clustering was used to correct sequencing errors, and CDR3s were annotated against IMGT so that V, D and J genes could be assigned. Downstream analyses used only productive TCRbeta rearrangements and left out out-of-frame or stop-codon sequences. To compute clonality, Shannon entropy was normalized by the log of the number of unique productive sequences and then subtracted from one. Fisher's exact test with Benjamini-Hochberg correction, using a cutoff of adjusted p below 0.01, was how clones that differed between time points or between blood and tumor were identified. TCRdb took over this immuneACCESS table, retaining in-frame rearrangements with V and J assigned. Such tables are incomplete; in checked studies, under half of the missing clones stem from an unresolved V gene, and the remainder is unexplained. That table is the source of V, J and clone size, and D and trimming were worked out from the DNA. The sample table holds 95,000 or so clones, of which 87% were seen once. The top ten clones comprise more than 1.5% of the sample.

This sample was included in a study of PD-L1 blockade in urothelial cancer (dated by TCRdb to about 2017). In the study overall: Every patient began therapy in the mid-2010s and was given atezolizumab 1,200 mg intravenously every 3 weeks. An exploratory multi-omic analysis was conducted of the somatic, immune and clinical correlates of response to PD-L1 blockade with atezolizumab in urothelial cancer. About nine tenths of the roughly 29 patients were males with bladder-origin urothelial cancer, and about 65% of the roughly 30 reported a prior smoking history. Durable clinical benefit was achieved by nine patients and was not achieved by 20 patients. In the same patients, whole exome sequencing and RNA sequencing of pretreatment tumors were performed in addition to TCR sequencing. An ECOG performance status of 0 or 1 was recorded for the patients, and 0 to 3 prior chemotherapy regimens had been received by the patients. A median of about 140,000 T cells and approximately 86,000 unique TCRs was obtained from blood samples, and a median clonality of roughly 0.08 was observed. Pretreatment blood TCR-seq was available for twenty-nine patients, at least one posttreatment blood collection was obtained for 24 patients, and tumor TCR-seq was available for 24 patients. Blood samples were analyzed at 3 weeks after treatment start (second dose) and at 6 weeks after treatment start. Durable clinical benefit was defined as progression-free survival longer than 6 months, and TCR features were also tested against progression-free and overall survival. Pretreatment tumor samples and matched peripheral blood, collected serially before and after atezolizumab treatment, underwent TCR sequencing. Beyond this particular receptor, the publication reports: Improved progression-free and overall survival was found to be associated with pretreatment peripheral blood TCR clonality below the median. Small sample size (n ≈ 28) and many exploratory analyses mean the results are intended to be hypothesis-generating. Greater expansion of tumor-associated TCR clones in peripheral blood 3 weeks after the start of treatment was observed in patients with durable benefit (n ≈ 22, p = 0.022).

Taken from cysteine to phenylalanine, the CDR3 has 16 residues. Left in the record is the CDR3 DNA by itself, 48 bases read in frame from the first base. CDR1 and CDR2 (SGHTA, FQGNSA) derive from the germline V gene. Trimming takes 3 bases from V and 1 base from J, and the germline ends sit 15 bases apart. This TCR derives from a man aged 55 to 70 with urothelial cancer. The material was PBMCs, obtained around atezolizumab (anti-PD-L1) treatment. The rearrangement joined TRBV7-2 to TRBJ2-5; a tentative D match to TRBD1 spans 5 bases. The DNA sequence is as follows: TGTGCCAGCAGCTTTATAGGTTGGCAGGGCCAAGAGACCCAGTACTTC. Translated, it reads CASSFIGWQGQETQYF.